This TCR beta chain came from a study of CD8+ T cells in alopecia areata. As for the study in general: The drug, oral tofacitinib, was given to treated patients at 5 to 10 mg twice daily.

V lost 3 bases and J lost 0; bases outside the gene matches: 5. CDR1 LGHNA and CDR2 YSLEER come from the germline V gene. The CDR3 covers 17 residues. Extracted RNA was reverse transcribed, and the resulting cDNA served as sequencing template. Assay: immunoSEQ multiplex PCR; the TCRdb copy retains only in-frame clones and omits some. The sample lists fewer than 150,000 clones, roughly two fifths occurring once. Sampling of alopecia areata patients yielded lesional scalp punch biopsies as well as peripheral blood. PBMCs yielded sorted CD4+ and CD8+ T cells. This clonotype was obtained from a human donor with alopecia areata. The chain joins TRBV4-3 to TRBJ2-6; 7 bases align to TRBD1. The source material was CD4+ T cells sorted from blood. DNA of the CDR3: TGCGCCAGCAGCCACTCCAGGGACAGCTCTGGGGCCAACGTCCTGACTTTC. The encoded protein is CASSHSRDSSGANVLTF.